This TCR beta chain was sequenced for a study of Ad26.COV2.S vaccination and SARS-CoV-2 variants. Study-level background: Sample donor was a member of the COV1001 Ad26.COV2.S trial arm. Once, or twice with 56 days between doses, Ad26.COV2.S was given intramuscularly. Whole-study results and caveats: After vaccination, substantial breadth of spike-specific CD8+ and CD4+ responses was reported.

Germline V gene lookup returns CDR1 MGHDK and CDR2 SYGVNS. Trimming took off 5 bases at V and 8 bases at J, with 16 bases between the two ends. The CDR3 runs 15 residues. Profiling relied on immunoSEQ multiplex PCR, and the TCRdb table lists in-frame clones only, not all of them. The profile shows about half a million clones, about 88% of them singletons. Treatment in this sample: some 20 received Ad26.COV2.S at low or high dose, single or two shots; 5 received placebo; per-sample allocation not given. Samples were taken on day 63 after the first vaccine or placebo injection. With respect to this clone: No antigen is known for it.

The rearrangement links TRBV25-1 to TRBJ1-6, with no clear D. This material consisted of peripheral blood, taken in a trial of Ad26.COV2.S vaccine versus placebo. The source of this sequence is a person between 18 and 59 years old who received the Ad26.COV2.S COVID-19 vaccine or a placebo. CDR3: CASSHLGSADSPLHF. The DNA of the CDR3 is TGTGCCAGCAGTCACCTCGGATCGGCGGATTCACCCCTCCACTTT.